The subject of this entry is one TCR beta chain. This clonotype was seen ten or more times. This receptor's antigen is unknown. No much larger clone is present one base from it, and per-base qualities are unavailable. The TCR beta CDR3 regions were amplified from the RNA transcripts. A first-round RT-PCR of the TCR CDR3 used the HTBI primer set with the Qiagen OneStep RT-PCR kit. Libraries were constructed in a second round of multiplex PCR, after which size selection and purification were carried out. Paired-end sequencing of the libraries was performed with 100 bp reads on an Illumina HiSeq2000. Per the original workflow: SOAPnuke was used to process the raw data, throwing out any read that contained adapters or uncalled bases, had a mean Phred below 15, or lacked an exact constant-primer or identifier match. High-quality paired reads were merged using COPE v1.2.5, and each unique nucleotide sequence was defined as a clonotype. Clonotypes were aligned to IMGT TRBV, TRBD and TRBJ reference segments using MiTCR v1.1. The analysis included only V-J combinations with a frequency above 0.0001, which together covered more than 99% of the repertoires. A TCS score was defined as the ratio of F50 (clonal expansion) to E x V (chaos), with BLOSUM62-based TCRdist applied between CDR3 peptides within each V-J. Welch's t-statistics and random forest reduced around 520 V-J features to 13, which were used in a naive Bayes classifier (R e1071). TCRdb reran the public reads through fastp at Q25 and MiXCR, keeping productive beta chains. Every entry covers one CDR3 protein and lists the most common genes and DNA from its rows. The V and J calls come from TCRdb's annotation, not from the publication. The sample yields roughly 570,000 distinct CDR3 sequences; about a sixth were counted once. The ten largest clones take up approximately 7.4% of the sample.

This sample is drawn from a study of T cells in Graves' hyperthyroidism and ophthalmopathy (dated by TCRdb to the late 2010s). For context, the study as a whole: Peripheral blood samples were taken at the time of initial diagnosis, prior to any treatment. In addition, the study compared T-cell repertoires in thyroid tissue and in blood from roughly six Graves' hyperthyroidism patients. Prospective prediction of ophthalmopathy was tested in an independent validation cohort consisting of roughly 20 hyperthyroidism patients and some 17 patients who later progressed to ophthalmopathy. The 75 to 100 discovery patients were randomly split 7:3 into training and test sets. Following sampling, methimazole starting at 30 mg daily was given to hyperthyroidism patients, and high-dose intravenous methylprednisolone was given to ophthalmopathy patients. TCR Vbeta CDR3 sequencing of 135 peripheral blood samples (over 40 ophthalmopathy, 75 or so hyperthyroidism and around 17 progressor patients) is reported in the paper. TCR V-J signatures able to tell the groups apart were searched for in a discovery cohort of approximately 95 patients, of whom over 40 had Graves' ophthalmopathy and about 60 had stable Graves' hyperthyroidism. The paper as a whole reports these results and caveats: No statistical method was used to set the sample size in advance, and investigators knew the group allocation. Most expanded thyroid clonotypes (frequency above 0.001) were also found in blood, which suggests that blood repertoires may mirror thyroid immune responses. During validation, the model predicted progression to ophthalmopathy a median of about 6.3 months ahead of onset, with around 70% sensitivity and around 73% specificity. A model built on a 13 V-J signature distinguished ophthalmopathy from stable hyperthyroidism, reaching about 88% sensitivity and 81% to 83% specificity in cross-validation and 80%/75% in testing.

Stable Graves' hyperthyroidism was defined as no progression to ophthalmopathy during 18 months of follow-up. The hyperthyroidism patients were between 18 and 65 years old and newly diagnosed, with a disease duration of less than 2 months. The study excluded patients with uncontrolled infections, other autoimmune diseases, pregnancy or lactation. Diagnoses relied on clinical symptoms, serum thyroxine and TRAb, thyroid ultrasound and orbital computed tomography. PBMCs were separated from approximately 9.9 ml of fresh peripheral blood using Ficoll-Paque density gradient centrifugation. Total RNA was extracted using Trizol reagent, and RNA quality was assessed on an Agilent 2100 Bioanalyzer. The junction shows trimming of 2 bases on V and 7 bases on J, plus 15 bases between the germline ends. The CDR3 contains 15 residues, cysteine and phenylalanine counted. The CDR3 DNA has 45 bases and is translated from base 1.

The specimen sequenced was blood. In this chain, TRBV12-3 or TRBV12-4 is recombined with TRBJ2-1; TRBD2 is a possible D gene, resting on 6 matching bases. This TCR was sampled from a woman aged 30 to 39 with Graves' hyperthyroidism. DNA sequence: TGTGCCAGCAGTTTAAGGGTTGTTGCGGGGAATGAGCAGTTCTTC. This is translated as CASSLRVVAGNEQFF.